Following are 23 T cell receptor beta chains from one sample sequenced in a study of CD8 T cells in Susac syndrome. The RNA, roughly 0.45 to 1 ug, was put through reverse transcription using random hexamers. TCRdb called the immunoSEQ multiplex PCR reads again in MiXCR, with one record for every CDR3 protein. The table includes under 200,000 distinct CDR3 sequences, roughly 95% detected once. Specimen: CD4+ T cells from PBMCs. These TCRs come from a human donor with Susac syndrome.

The chain has TRBV5-1 and TRBJ2-5; 7 positions match TRBD1. The V segment lost 0 bases and the J segment 4 bases; nucleotides outside the gene matches: 6. CDR1 SGHRS and CDR2 YFSETQ come from the germline V gene. This CDR3 is 15 amino acids long. CDR3 DNA: TGCGCCAGCAGCTTGGTGAGGGGGCCGGGAGAGACCCAGTACTTC. It yields the protein CASSLVRGPGETQYF.

This chain uses TRBV5-6 with TRBJ1-6; 8 positions agree with TRBD1. Germline trimming cut 0 bases from V and 9 bases from J; bases unmatched to any gene: 8. The germline V gene encodes CDR1 SGHDT and CDR2 YYEEEE. The CDR3 runs to 16 residues. The CDR3 nucleotides are TGTGCCAGCAGCTTGGCGGTGACAGGGGTGTCTTCACCCCTCCACTTT. This codes for CASSLAVTGVSSPLHF.

This chain links TRBV30 with TRBJ1-2; D might be TRBD1 (6 bases). The V and J ends lost 6 bases and 0 bases respectively, with 14 bases between them. The V gene's germline CDR1 is GTSNPN and CDR2 SVGIG (reference sequence). CDR3 length: 14 residues. The CDR3 loop reads CACKQGPANYGYTF. CDR3 nucleotides: TGTGCCTGTAAACAGGGCCCGGCTAACTATGGCTACACCTTC.

The chain has TRBV27 and TRBJ1-1; D ambiguous. V lost 8 bases and J lost 7, with 11 bases in between. The CDR3 sequence is 11 residues long. Per germline, CDR1 MNHEY and CDR2 SMNVEV (reference sequence). CDR3 residues: CASSGTGEAFF. In DNA, the CDR3 is TGTGCCAGCTCCGGTACGGGTGAAGCTTTCTTT.

The chain has TRBV4-2 and TRBJ2-5; possibly TRBD1 or TRBD2 for D (6 bases each). The CDR3 totals 15 residues. Trimming removed 8 bases at V and 1 base at J, with 17 bases between. Germline-derived CDR1 and CDR2 are LGHNA and YNFKEQ. CDR3 nucleotide sequence: TGTGCCAGCGCCGGGACTGGACAGCCCCAAGAGACCCAGTACTTC. Amino acid sequence: CASAGTGQPQETQYF.

V usage is TRBV7-8 and J usage is TRBJ2-2, with 11 bases that match TRBD1. Looked up from germline, CDR1 is SGHVS and CDR2 is FQNEAQ. The CDR3 spans 16 residues. Trimming took 5 bases from V and 5 from J; bases not matched to a gene: 7. CDR3 DNA sequence: TGTGCCAGCAGCCCGTCGGACAGGGGGCGGACCGGGGAGCTGTTTTTT. Its protein product is CASSPSDRGRTGELFF.

The chain uses TRBV25-1 and TRBJ1-1; D call uncertain. Germline CDR1 MGHDK, CDR2 SYGVNS. V gave up 5 bases and J gave up 7 bases, with 11 bases separating them. There are 12 residues in the CDR3. CDR3 amino acids: CASSSSIGEAFF. The DNA for the CDR3 is TGTGCCAGCAGTAGTTCGATTGGTGAAGCTTTCTTT.

This chain connects TRBV7-3 to TRBJ2-5; D unresolved. Germline V gene lookup returns CDR1 SGHTA and CDR2 FQGTGA. This CDR3 region has 13 residues. Trimming cost V 5 bases and J 1 base, with 8 bases left between them. The CDR3 reads CASSGVSQETQYF. CDR3 bases: TGTGCCAGCAGCGGAGTAAGCCAAGAGACCCAGTACTTC.

This chain links TRBV18 with TRBJ1-1; no reliable D call. The CDR3 is 13 residues long. The germline CDR1 and CDR2 sequences are KGHSH and LQKENI. The V gene lost 3 bases and the J gene lost 6 bases, with 11 bases spanning the gap. The CDR3 nucleotides read TGTGCCAGCTCACCTTGGACGGGTGCTGAAGCTTTCTTT. It specifies CASSPWTGAEAFF.

The chain joins TRBV6-5 to TRBJ2-1; D might be TRBD2 (5 bases). With 2 bases removed from V and 7 bases from J, the gap between germline ends came to 18 bases. The CDR3 covers 16 residues. Germline CDR1 is MNHEY and CDR2 is SVGAGI. The CDR3 nucleotides read TGTGCCAGCAGTTACACCACGGACTCCTTGCGTAATGAGCAGTTCTTC. Amino acids: CASSYTTDSLRNEQFF.

This chain connects TRBV5-6 to TRBJ2-5; D is uncertain. V lost 3 bases and J 2 bases, leaving 11 bases between the germline ends. The CDR3 is 14 amino acids. From germline, CDR1 is SGHDT and CDR2 YYEEEE. The CDR3 protein is CASSSRPKQETQYF. CDR3 bases: TGTGCCAGCAGCTCCCGACCCAAGCAAGAGACCCAGTACTTC.

The CDR3 nucleotides are TGTGCCAGCAGGTCCCTAGCGGGGGACCGCCACGGGGAGCTGTTTTTT. Its protein is CASRSLAGDRHGELFF. The J gene is TRBJ2-2, the V gene TRBV9, with 10 bases lining up with TRBD2. CDR3 length equals 16 residues. Trimming at V came to 5 bases and at J to 7 bases, leaving 11 bases not matched to a gene. In germline, CDR1 is SGDLS, CDR2 YYNGEE.

The CDR3 protein is CAWKQGGDQPQHF. CDR3 nucleotides: TGTGCCTGGAAGCAGGGAGGTGATCAGCCCCAGCATTTT. The chain employs TRBV30 and TRBJ1-5; tentative D call: TRBD1 (5 bases). The CDR3 contains 13 residues. CDR1 GTSNPN and CDR2 SVGIG come from the germline V gene (reference sequence). Trimming took off 4 bases at V and 5 bases at J, with 12 bases between the two ends. The full variable domain, with the rest looked up from reference TRBV30 and TRBJ1-5, is SQTIHQWPATLVQPVGSPLSLECTVEGTSNPNLYWYRQAAGRGLQLLFYSVGIGQISSEVPQNLSASRPQDRQFILSSKKLLLSDSGFYLCAWKQGGDQPQHFGDGTRLSIL.

The CDR3 reads CASSLEKGGPYEQYF. CDR3 in DNA: TGTGCCAGCAGCCTCGAAAAGGGGGGCCCCTACGAGCAGTACTTC. V gene TRBV21-1 combines with J gene TRBJ2-7. TRBV21-1 is recorded as a pseudogene. The CDR3 consists of 15 residues.

V gene TRBV27 combines with J gene TRBJ1-5, with a weak D call TRBD1 (6 bases). Germline CDR1 and CDR2: MNHEY and SMNVEV (reference sequence). This CDR3 spans 15 amino acids. V was cut by 8 bases and J by 1 base, with 15 bases left in between. The CDR3 is CASWRGGSSNQPQHF. The CDR3 DNA follows: TGTGCCAGCTGGAGGGGGGGCTCGAGCAATCAGCCCCAGCATTTT.

The V call is TRBV25-1, the J call TRBJ1-6; D is perhaps TRBD1 (6 bases). This CDR3 has 17 residues. The germline V and J ends were trimmed by 6 bases and 3 bases, with 18 bases remaining between them. Germline-derived CDR1 and CDR2 are MGHDK and SYGVNS. Here the CDR3 reads CASSLQGSTGYNSPLHF. In DNA, the CDR3 is TGTGCCAGCAGCCTACAGGGCAGCACCGGCTATAATTCACCCCTCCACTTT.

The gene calls are TRBV3-1 and TRBJ2-3, with D hard to call. The CDR3 covers 15 residues. The germline gives CDR1 LGHDT, CDR2 YNNKEL (reference sequence). Trimming cost V 4 bases and J 2 bases, with 13 bases left between them. Here the CDR3 reads CASSLGKGPTDTQYF. The CDR3 DNA is TGTGCCAGCAGCCTCGGCAAGGGTCCCACAGATACGCAGTATTTT.

This chain joins TRBV7-2 and TRBJ1-2; D remains unclear. The CDR3 length is 13 residues. V was cut by 0 bases and J by 8 bases, with 10 bases left in between. The germline gives CDR1 SGHTA, CDR2 FQGNSA. CDR3 nucleotide sequence: TGTGCCAGCAGCTTAGCGGAAGGGCGAGGCTACACCTTC. Its protein is CASSLAEGRGYTF.

V is TRBV18 and J is TRBJ2-3; TRBD2 might be the D (6 bases). The germline CDR1 and CDR2 sequences are KGHSH and LQKENI. There are 15 residues in the CDR3. V shed 2 bases and J shed 1 base, with 10 bases lying between them. The CDR3 loop is CASSPGRFGTDTQYF. The DNA for the CDR3 is TGTGCCAGCTCACCAGGGAGGTTCGGCACAGATACGCAGTATTTT.

The chain carries TRBV5-6 and TRBJ2-7, with 8 bases matching TRBD2. Germline V gives CDR1 SGHDT, CDR2 YYEEEE. This CDR3 spans 16 amino acids. Trimming removed 4 bases from V and 2 bases from J; junction bases left unmatched: 11. Here the CDR3 reads CASSDNQRGPAYEQYF. The CDR3 DNA sequence: TGTGCCAGCAGCGACAACCAGCGGGGGCCGGCCTACGAGCAGTACTTC.

The rearrangement links TRBV4-1 to TRBJ1-2; D unresolved. V lost 1 base to trimming and J lost 8 bases, with 11 bases between them. Per the germline V gene, CDR1 is MGHRA and CDR2 is YSYEKL. This CDR3 has 13 residues. This CDR3 is CASSQATGWGYTF. For the CDR3, the DNA is TGCGCCAGCAGCCAAGCAACGGGATGGGGCTACACCTTC.

The rearrangement uses TRBV12-5 and TRBJ1-6; 7 bases align to TRBD1. The germline CDR1 and CDR2 sequences are LGHNT and FRNRAP. The CDR3 has 14 amino acids. J was trimmed by 9 bases and V by 3 bases; bases with no gene match: 5. CDR3 coding DNA: TGTGCTAGTGGTTTATGGGACAGTGGTTCACCCCTCCACTTT. This translates into CASGLWDSGSPLHF.

CDR3 in DNA: TGCGCCAGCAGCAAACGACAGGGATTGAACTATGGCTACACCTTC. Its translation is CASSKRQGLNYGYTF. V gene TRBV5-1 combines with J gene TRBJ1-2, with 7 bases identical to TRBD1. The germline gives CDR1 SGHRS, CDR2 YFSETQ. V shed 4 bases and J 2 bases; nucleotides not matched to a gene: 8. CDR3 size: 15 residues.